Below, 26 T cell receptor beta chains from the same sample are listed, as sequenced in a study of cytomegalovirus exposure and HLA in healthy donors. Researchers ran the PCR with 60 Vbeta and 13 Jbeta primers. The table came from immunoSEQ multiplex PCR; TCRdb's copy has only in-frame clones and leaves some out. The sample shows some 100,000 clones, about 77% of them seen only once. The sequenced sample was PBMCs. The receptors stem from a woman between 50 and 59 years old in good health and CMV-seropositive.

The chain employs TRBV25-1 and TRBJ2-7; TRBD1 might be the D (6 bases). V was trimmed by 5 bases and J by 3 bases, leaving 11 bases between them. The CDR3 spans 13 residues. Germline assignment: CDR1 MGHDK and CDR2 SYGVNS. CDR3 loop: CASSWDIYYEQYF. The CDR3 nucleotides are TGTGCCAGCAGTTGGGACATCTACTACGAGCAGTACTTC.

This chain joins TRBV27 and TRBJ1-1; maybe TRBD1 (6 bases). The CDR3 loop spans 15 amino acids. Trimming took 2 bases from V and 1 from J, leaving 11 bases between them. Germline V gene sequence: CDR1 MNHEY, CDR2 SMNVEV (reference sequence). CDR3 sequence (DNA): TGTGCCAGCAGTTTAGGGGGGGCGCCGAACACTGAAGCTTTCTTT. It specifies CASSLGGAPNTEAFF.

This CDR3 is CASSTRFARDRNYGYTF. The CDR3 nucleotides read TGTGCCAGTAGTACCAGATTCGCCCGGGACAGAAACTATGGCTACACCTTC. The chain carries TRBV19 and TRBJ1-2; 7 bases agree with TRBD1. Germline CDR1 LNHDA, CDR2 SQIVND (reference sequence). Germline trimming cut 4 bases from V and 2 bases from J; bases unmatched to any gene: 13. This CDR3 is built from 17 residues.

The V and J genes are TRBV5-6 and TRBJ2-7; 7 positions agree with TRBD2. The CDR3 runs to 15 residues. Germline values: CDR1 SGHDT, CDR2 YYEEEE. The junction had 10 bases not matched to a gene; V was cut back by 1 base and J by 6 bases. The CDR3: CASSLSDGRGSEQYF. CDR3 sequence (DNA): TGTGCCAGCAGCTTGTCAGATGGGAGGGGAAGCGAGCAGTACTTC.

This clone was seen only a few times. The chain joins TRBV27 to TRBJ2-5; no firm D call. TRBJ2-7 matches the DNA end more closely, so the J call is doubtful. Germline CDR1 and CDR2: MNHEY and SMNVEV (reference sequence). The CDR3 has 13 residues. CDR3 amino acids: CASSLSRSYEQYF. CDR3 bases: TGTGCCAGCAGTTTATCGAGGAGTTACGAGCAGTACTTC.

The rearrangement links TRBV27 to TRBJ2-6, with 9 bases that match TRBD1. This CDR3 is built from 18 residues. Germline assignment: CDR1 MNHEY and CDR2 SMNVEV (reference sequence). The V gene end was trimmed by 0 bases and the J gene end by 2 bases; junction bases not matched to a gene: 5. CDR3 sequence: CASSLSGQGPPGANVLTF. The CDR3 DNA reads as TGTGCCAGCAGTTTATCGGGACAGGGACCCCCTGGGGCCAACGTCCTGACTTTC.

The rearrangement links TRBV29-1 to TRBJ2-7; 9 positions agree with TRBD2. CDR1 and CDR2 from the germline V gene are SQVTM and ANQGSEA. With V trimmed by 0 bases and J by 6 bases, 9 bases remained unmatched. The CDR3 is 15 amino acids. The CDR3 is CSVEDLSGRLGEQYF. DNA of the CDR3: TGCAGCGTTGAAGATTTGAGCGGGAGGCTGGGCGAGCAGTACTTC.

The CDR3 here is CASSLEVRGDPSYGYTF. The CDR3 DNA is TGTGCCAGCAGCTTAGAAGTCAGGGGCGACCCGTCCTACGGCTACACCTTC. The rearrangement links TRBV7-2 to TRBJ1-2; perhaps TRBD1 as D (6 bases). This CDR3 is 17 amino acids long. The germline CDR1 and CDR2 sequences are SGHTA and FQGNSA. The V end was cut by 1 base, the J end by 8 bases, with 23 bases between.

The rearrangement joins TRBV9 to TRBJ1-1, with 9 bases aligning to TRBD1. This CDR3 has 14 amino acids. Germline-derived CDR1 and CDR2 are SGDLS and YYNGEE. The V gene end was trimmed by 3 bases and the J gene end by 6 bases; junction bases not matched to a gene: 6. CDR3 DNA sequence: TGTGCCAGCAGCGCCGGGACAGGGAAGGCTGAAGCTTTCTTT. As protein: CASSAGTGKAEAFF.

The chain is built from TRBV30 and TRBJ1-1, with 11 bases matching TRBD1. This CDR3 region has 15 residues. Germline V CDR1 and CDR2: GTSNPN, SVGIG (reference sequence). Trimming took 4 bases from V and 4 from J; bases not matched to a gene: 8. The CDR3 here is CAWMDRGRWGTEAFF. The CDR3 region has the DNA TGTGCCTGGATGGACAGGGGGCGTTGGGGCACTGAAGCTTTCTTT. Variable domain in full (rest from reference TRBV30 and TRBJ1-1): SQTIHQWPATLVQPVGSPLSLECTVEGTSNPNLYWYRQAAGRGLQLLFYSVGIGQISSEVPQNLSASRPQDRQFILSSKKLLLSDSGFYLCAWMDRGRWGTEAFFGQGTRLTVV.

V is TRBV4-1 and J is TRBJ2-3; 7 positions match TRBD2. Germline CDR1 MGHRA, CDR2 YSYEKL. V lost 3 bases and J lost 2; bases outside the gene matches: 11. This CDR3 has 17 amino acids. Here the CDR3 reads CASSQREFRTPTDTQYF. DNA for the CDR3: TGCGCCAGCAGCCAGCGGGAGTTTAGGACCCCCACAGATACGCAGTATTTT.

J is TRBJ1-1 and V is TRBV6-5; the match to TRBD1 covers 8 bases. CDR1 is MNHEY and CDR2 is SVGAGI in the germline V gene. Trimming took 4 bases from V and 2 from J; bases not matched to a gene: 3. This CDR3 spans 14 amino acids. Written as DNA, the CDR3 is TGTGCCAGCAGTTTCAGGGGGCTCAACACTGAAGCTTTCTTT. It yields the protein CASSFRGLNTEAFF.

V gene TRBV15 combines with J gene TRBJ1-1, with TRBD1 as a possible D gene (5 bases). CDR1 and CDR2 from the germline V gene are LNHNV and YYDKDF (reference sequence). The CDR3 runs to 12 residues. With 11 bases removed from V and 0 bases from J, the gap between germline ends came to 10 bases. The CDR3 reads CASRTLNTEAFF. The CDR3 region has the DNA TGTGCCTCCCGGACACTGAACACTGAAGCTTTCTTT.

The V call is TRBV4-2, the J call TRBJ2-5, with D possibly being TRBD1 (6 bases). This CDR3 spans 15 amino acids. Per germline, CDR1 LGHNA and CDR2 YNFKEQ. The V end was cut by 3 bases, the J end by 4 bases, with 15 bases between. This CDR3 reads CASSHLDSGGETQYF. The CDR3 nucleotides are TGTGCCAGCAGCCATTTGGACAGCGGCGGAGAGACCCAGTACTTC.

This clone was found a few times. The chain uses TRBV2 and TRBJ2-7, with a weak D call TRBD1 (8 bases). There are 15 residues in the CDR3. V was clipped by 5 bases and J by 1 base, with 15 bases between them. Germline lookup yields CDR1 SNHLY and CDR2 FYNNEI. CDR3 nucleotides: TGTGCCAGCAGTATAGACAGGGGAGGGTCCTACGAGCAGTACTTC. Translation gives CASSIDRGGSYEQYF.

The V call is TRBV9, the J call TRBJ2-3; TRBD2 agrees at 11 bases. The CDR3 consists of 15 residues. With V trimmed by 0 bases and J by 5 bases, 2 bases remained unmatched. Germline CDR1 reads SGDLS; CDR2 reads YYNGEE. For the CDR3, the DNA is TGTGCCAGCAGCGTAGTAGCGGGAGGGAAAGATACGCAGTATTTT. Protein product: CASSVVAGGKDTQYF.

This clone was seen only once. The chain has TRBV29-1 and TRBJ2-2; maybe TRBD1 (5 bases). The CDR3 is 15 residues long. V shed 6 bases and J shed 3 bases, with 17 bases lying between them. Germline CDR1 and CDR2: SQVTM and ANQGSEA. In DNA form, the CDR3 reads TGCAGCGTGGTAAGATCAGGGATGGACACCGGGGAGCTGTTTTTT. Translated, it gives CSVVRSGMDTGELFF.

The chain has TRBV5-1 and TRBJ1-4; tentatively, D is TRBD1 (6 bases). The CDR3 has 14 amino acids. Germline CDR1 and CDR2: SGHRS and YFSETQ. V shed 0 bases and J shed 7 bases, with 10 bases lying between them. CDR3 loop: CASSLGGGSEKLFF. The CDR3 DNA sequence: TGCGCCAGCAGCTTGGGAGGGGGAAGTGAAAAACTGTTTTTT.

This clone was observed a single time. This chain joins TRBV27 and TRBJ2-7; 9 nucleotides align to TRBD1. V trimming: 2 bases; J trimming: 6 bases; junction bases outside the gene matches: 5. Germline lookup yields CDR1 MNHEY and CDR2 SMNVEV (reference sequence). The CDR3 is 14 amino acids. The CDR3 is CASSLTTGGGEQYF. The CDR3 nucleotides read TGTGCCAGCAGTTTAACGACAGGGGGTGGCGAGCAGTACTTC.

This rearrangement joins TRBV7-6 to TRBJ2-3; no clear D gene. Trimming removed 5 bases from V and 1 base from J, with 13 bases in between. The CDR3 is made up of 15 amino acids. CDR1 is SGHVS, CDR2 FNYEAQ, per germline. In nucleotides, the CDR3 is TGTGCCAGCAGCCTTCTTCCGGCGGGCACAGATACGCAGTATTTT. Protein sequence: CASSLLPAGTDTQYF.

On this clone itself: Other nucleotide sequences from this sample produce the same CDR3. The chain employs TRBV11-3 and TRBJ2-3; D may be TRBD2 (6 bases). The CDR3 is 15 residues long. V gave up 2 bases and J gave up 1 base, with 10 bases separating them. CDR1 is SGHNT and CDR2 is YENEEA in the germline V gene. The CDR3 DNA reads as TGTGCCAGCAGCTTATCCCCGGGGGGCACAGATACGCAGTATTTT. This translates into CASSLSPGGTDTQYF.

The chain recombines TRBV7-8 with TRBJ1-1; tentatively, D is TRBD1 (5 bases). The CDR3 runs to 15 residues. V was clipped by 5 bases and J by 6 bases, with 19 bases between them. CDR1 SGHVS and CDR2 FQNEAQ come from the germline V gene. The CDR3 bases are TGTGCCAGCAGCACCCCTCGGCGGGGGACCGCTGAAGCTTTCTTT. Translated: CASSTPRRGTAEAFF.

This clone was found once. This chain connects TRBV7-8 to TRBJ1-1, with TRBD1 matching over 8 bases. Trimming cost V 5 bases and J 5 bases; bases outside gene matches: 10. Germline loops: CDR1 SGHVS, CDR2 FQNEAQ. The CDR3 has 15 residues. CDR3 nucleotide sequence: TGTGCCAGCAGCGTAGTGACAGGGGCGGATACTGAAGCTTTCTTT. As protein: CASSVVTGADTEAFF.

As concerns this clone: The junction departs from the called germline gene at one end, perhaps through a read error. In DNA, the CDR3 is TGTGCCAGCAGCCAAGAGAGCGGGGGGGCCAGTGAGCAGTTCTTC. Translation gives CASSQESGGASEQFF. The chain carries TRBV4-1 and TRBJ2-1; 10 bases line up with TRBD2. The CDR3 is made up of 15 amino acids. Germline CDR1 and CDR2: MGHRA and YSYEKL.

J is TRBJ1-4 and V is TRBV19, with D perhaps matching TRBD1 (5 bases). The germline V gene has CDR1 LNHDA and CDR2 SQIVND (reference sequence). The CDR3 consists of 17 residues. With 3 bases removed from V and 3 bases from J, the gap between germline ends came to 17 bases. CDR3 protein: CASSMGGWGWSNEKLFF. The CDR3 DNA sequence: TGTGCCAGTAGTATGGGGGGATGGGGATGGTCTAATGAAAAACTGTTTTTT.

This clone was observed a handful of times. The gene calls are TRBV4-2 and TRBJ2-6; 7 bases align to TRBD2. CDR1 LGHNA and CDR2 YNFKEQ come from the germline V gene. This CDR3 is built from 16 residues. After removal of 7 bases from V and 0 bases from J, the junction contained 6 bases not matched to a gene. CDR3 nucleotide sequence: TGTGCCAGCACTTACGGGGGGAACTCTGGGGCCAACGTCCTGACTTTC. Its translation is CASTYGGNSGANVLTF.